Listed below are T cell receptor beta chains from one sample, sequenced in a study of blood T cells in healthy people across ages. TCRdb processed the 5' RACE reads anew with MiXCR; each CDR3 protein has one entry. The sample consists of 700,000 to 850,000 distinct CDR3 sequences, roughly 50% of them appearing once. Sequencing was carried out using blood. These receptor sequences come from a man older than 75 in good health. Both conserved end residues are part of each CDR3. The D gene is left open where the match is weak. Clone size is given for some rows only: seen once, a few or many times, or a class if the clone is expanded.

abundance: NA
len: 15
d_gene: NA
j_gene: TRBJ2-4
v_gene: TRBV6-5
CDR3aa: CASSADAGAKNIQYF
CDR3nt: TGTGCCAGCAGTGCCGATGCGGGAGCCAAAAACATTCAGTACTTC

abundance: NA
len: 15
d_gene: NA
j_gene: TRBJ1-5
v_gene: TRBV28
CDR3aa: CASSFQGYSNQPQHF
CDR3nt: TGTGCCAGCAGTTTTCAGGGGTATAGCAATCAGCCCCAGCATTTT

abundance: once
len: 15
d_gene: NA
j_gene: TRBJ1-1
v_gene: TRBV20-1
CDR3aa: CSARTPGHGITEAFF
CDR3nt: TGCAGTGCTAGAACCCCGGGACACGGGATCACTGAAGCTTTCTTT

abundance: NA
len: 10
d_gene: NA
j_gene: TRBJ1-2
v_gene: TRBV2
CDR3aa: CATGPEGYTF
CDR3nt: TGTGCCACCGGACCGGAGGGCTACACCTTC

abundance: NA
len: 18
d_gene: TRBD1
j_gene: TRBJ1-1
v_gene: TRBV27
CDR3aa: CASSPLFLQGTTNTEAFF
CDR3nt: TGTGCCAGCAGTCCCCTTTTTTTACAGGGGACTACGAACACTGAAGCTTTCTTT

abundance: NA
len: 14
d_gene: NA
j_gene: TRBJ2-4
v_gene: TRBV12-3/TRBV12-4
CDR3aa: CASSLSGGLDIQYF
CDR3nt: TGTGCCAGCAGTTTATCCGGGGGCTTGGACATTCAGTACTTC

abundance: few
len: 14
d_gene: NA
j_gene: TRBJ1-1
v_gene: TRBV5-1
CDR3aa: CASSVGLMNTEAFF
CDR3nt: TGCGCCAGCAGCGTGGGACTAATGAACACTGAAGCTTTCTTT

abundance: few
len: 13
d_gene: NA
j_gene: TRBJ1-2
v_gene: TRBV5-1
CDR3aa: CASSLVENYGYTF
CDR3nt: TGCGCCAGCAGCTTGGTAGAGAACTATGGCTACACCTTC

abundance: few
len: 17
d_gene: TRBD2
j_gene: TRBJ2-1
v_gene: TRBV20-1
CDR3aa: CSAQTSGRTIGYNEQFF
CDR3nt: TGCAGTGCTCAGACTAGCGGGAGAACGATAGGCTACAATGAGCAGTTCTTC

abundance: once
len: 15
d_gene: TRBD2
j_gene: TRBJ2-7
v_gene: TRBV6-1
CDR3aa: CASRVAGVPKYEQYF
CDR3nt: TGTGCCAGCAGAGTAGCGGGAGTACCCAAATACGAGCAGTACTTC

abundance: once
len: 15
d_gene: NA
j_gene: TRBJ2-1
v_gene: TRBV5-1
CDR3aa: CASSLYRQIYNEQFF
CDR3nt: TGCGCCAGCAGCTTATACCGGCAGATCTACAATGAGCAGTTCTTC

abundance: NA
len: 15
d_gene: NA
j_gene: TRBJ1-1
v_gene: TRBV20-1
CDR3aa: CSASLSGRRNTEAFF
CDR3nt: TGCAGTGCTAGTTTGTCGGGGCGGAGGAACACTGAAGCTTTCTTT

abundance: once
len: 12
d_gene: NA
j_gene: TRBJ1-1
v_gene: TRBV2
CDR3aa: CASSLRSGSAFF
CDR3nt: TGTGCCAGCAGCCTCCGTTCGGGATCGGCTTTCTTT

abundance: NA
len: 16
d_gene: NA
j_gene: TRBJ1-2
v_gene: TRBV3-1
CDR3aa: CASSQERVSPNYGYTF
CDR3nt: TGTGCCAGCAGCCAAGAACGGGTTTCTCCTAACTATGGCTACACCTTC

abundance: few
len: 12
d_gene: NA
j_gene: TRBJ1-2
v_gene: TRBV20-1
CDR3aa: CSASSGIYGYTF
CDR3nt: TGCAGTGCTAGCTCAGGGATCTATGGCTACACCTTC

abundance: once
len: 14
d_gene: NA
j_gene: TRBJ1-6
v_gene: TRBV28
CDR3aa: CASSFSLGNSPLHF
CDR3nt: TGTGCCAGCAGTTTCTCCCTCGGGAATTCACCCCTCCACTTT

abundance: once
len: 15
d_gene: NA
j_gene: TRBJ2-1
v_gene: TRBV19
CDR3aa: CASSILQARTNEQFF
CDR3nt: TGTGCCAGTAGTATACTCCAGGCCAGGACCAATGAGCAGTTCTTC

abundance: NA
len: 15
d_gene: TRBD2
j_gene: TRBJ2-7
v_gene: TRBV28
CDR3aa: CASSFGGSFAYEQYF
CDR3nt: TGTGCCAGCAGTTTTGGCGGGAGCTTCGCCTACGAGCAGTACTTC

abundance: NA
len: 18
d_gene: NA
j_gene: TRBJ2-4
v_gene: TRBV9
CDR3aa: CASSVYSGTGLAKNIQYF
CDR3nt: TGTGCCAGCAGCGTATATTCCGGGACCGGGCTAGCCAAAAACATTCAGTACTTC

abundance: NA
len: 16
d_gene: NA
j_gene: TRBJ2-7
v_gene: TRBV11-2
CDR3aa: CASSLAPGARTHEQYF
CDR3nt: TGTGCCAGCAGCTTAGCCCCGGGCGCTAGAACCCACGAGCAGTACTTC

abundance: NA
len: 13
d_gene: TRBD1
j_gene: TRBJ1-2
v_gene: TRBV27
CDR3aa: CASSFEGAYGYTF
CDR3nt: TGTGCCAGCAGTTTTGAGGGGGCCTATGGCTACACCTTC

abundance: NA
len: 13
d_gene: NA
j_gene: TRBJ2-5
v_gene: TRBV12-3/TRBV12-4
CDR3aa: CASSGPGWETQYF
CDR3nt: TGTGCCAGCAGCGGACCCGGTTGGGAGACCCAGTACTTC

abundance: NA
len: 14
d_gene: NA
j_gene: TRBJ1-5
v_gene: TRBV20-1
CDR3aa: CSGWERGGNQPQHF
CDR3nt: TGCAGTGGGTGGGAGCGGGGAGGCAATCAGCCCCAGCATTTT

abundance: NA
len: 13
d_gene: TRBD2
j_gene: TRBJ2-3
v_gene: TRBV28
CDR3aa: CASNQRERNTQYF
CDR3nt: TGTGCCAGCAATCAGCGGGAGAGGAATACGCAGTATTTT

abundance: many
len: 14
d_gene: NA
j_gene: TRBJ2-1
v_gene: TRBV29-1
CDR3aa: CSVERGRGYNEQFF
CDR3nt: TGCAGCGTTGAGAGGGGCAGGGGATACAATGAGCAGTTCTTC

abundance: many
len: 15
d_gene: TRBD1
j_gene: TRBJ1-4
v_gene: TRBV7-9
CDR3aa: CASSPTGGTNEKLFF
CDR3nt: TGTGCCAGCAGCCCTACAGGGGGAACTAATGAAAAACTGTTTTTT

abundance: NA
len: 16
d_gene: TRBD2
j_gene: TRBJ2-1
v_gene: TRBV7-9
CDR3aa: CASSSALAEHYNEQFF
CDR3nt: TGTGCCAGCAGCTCAGCCCTAGCGGAGCACTACAATGAGCAGTTCTTC

abundance: few
len: 12
d_gene: NA
j_gene: TRBJ2-7
v_gene: TRBV20-1
CDR3aa: CSGQEGAREQYF
CDR3nt: TGCAGTGGCCAAGAGGGAGCGCGTGAGCAGTACTTC

abundance: NA
len: 17
d_gene: NA
j_gene: TRBJ2-1
v_gene: TRBV7-3
CDR3aa: CASSLTGDPGAYNEQFF
CDR3nt: TGTGCCAGCAGCTTAACCGGCGACCCGGGGGCCTACAATGAGCAGTTCTTC

abundance: NA
len: 15
d_gene: NA
j_gene: TRBJ1-5
v_gene: TRBV7-2
CDR3aa: CASSHKGLGNQPQHF
CDR3nt: TGTGCCAGCAGCCACAAGGGCTTGGGCAATCAGCCCCAGCATTTT

abundance: few
len: 14
d_gene: TRBD1
j_gene: TRBJ1-4
v_gene: TRBV29-1
CDR3aa: CSVAGTGGVEKLFF
CDR3nt: TGCAGCGTGGCCGGGACAGGGGGAGTTGAAAAACTGTTTTTT

abundance: few
len: 16
d_gene: NA
j_gene: TRBJ2-7
v_gene: TRBV15
CDR3aa: CATSRDRAGQSYEQYF
CDR3nt: TGTGCCACCAGCAGAGATCGGGCCGGGCAGTCCTACGAGCAGTACTTC

abundance: NA
len: 14
d_gene: TRBD1
j_gene: TRBJ1-1
v_gene: TRBV5-1
CDR3aa: CASSFKTGPTEAFF
CDR3nt: TGCGCCAGCAGCTTCAAGACAGGGCCAACTGAAGCTTTCTTT

abundance: few
len: 14
d_gene: NA
j_gene: TRBJ2-7
v_gene: TRBV7-8
CDR3aa: CASSPVGRYNEQYF
CDR3nt: TGTGCCAGCAGCCCGGTGGGGCGCTACAATGAGCAGTACTTC

abundance: NA
len: 15
d_gene: NA
j_gene: TRBJ1-1
v_gene: TRBV29-1
CDR3aa: CSAREGPAINTEAFF
CDR3nt: TGCAGCGCCCGGGAGGGCCCCGCTATTAACACTGAAGCTTTCTTT

abundance: NA
len: 16
d_gene: NA
j_gene: TRBJ2-1
v_gene: TRBV7-9
CDR3aa: CASSSYQGRTYNEQFF
CDR3nt: TGTGCCAGCAGCTCATACCAAGGGAGAACCTACAATGAGCAGTTCTTC

abundance: few
len: 17
d_gene: TRBD1
j_gene: TRBJ1-2
v_gene: TRBV13
CDR3aa: CASSLGGTGGRRNGYTF
CDR3nt: TGTGCCAGCAGCTTAGGGGGGACAGGGGGTCGGAGGAATGGCTACACCTTC

abundance: NA
len: 15
d_gene: TRBD1
j_gene: TRBJ2-7
v_gene: TRBV30
CDR3aa: CAWSAPPGQGYEQYF
CDR3nt: TGTGCCTGGAGTGCCCCACCGGGACAGGGCTACGAGCAGTACTTC

abundance: NA
len: 21
d_gene: TRBD2
j_gene: TRBJ2-1
v_gene: TRBV13
CDR3aa: CASSLDRASGQGPSSYNEQFF
CDR3nt: TGTGCCAGCAGCTTAGATAGGGCTAGCGGGCAGGGCCCGAGCTCCTACAATGAGCAGTTCTTC

abundance: NA
len: 13
d_gene: NA
j_gene: TRBJ2-5
v_gene: TRBV12-3/TRBV12-4
CDR3aa: CASSFRNYDEQYF
CDR3nt: TGTGCCAGCAGTTTCAGGAACTACGATGAGCAGTACTTC

abundance: NA
len: 15
d_gene: NA
j_gene: TRBJ2-1
v_gene: TRBV27
CDR3aa: CASSHPGRGYNEQFF
CDR3nt: TGTGCCAGCAGCCACCCGGGGAGGGGGTACAATGAGCAGTTCTTC

abundance: NA
len: 15
d_gene: NA
j_gene: TRBJ2-7
v_gene: TRBV5-1
CDR3aa: CVSSARGGAGYEQYF
CDR3nt: TGCGTCAGCAGCGCCAGGGGAGGCGCCGGCTACGAGCAGTACTTC

abundance: NA
len: 15
d_gene: TRBD1
j_gene: TRBJ1-5
v_gene: TRBV5-1
CDR3aa: CASSKAGQFNQPQHF
CDR3nt: TGCGCCAGCAGCAAGGCGGGACAGTTTAATCAGCCCCAGCATTTT

abundance: NA
len: 15
d_gene: TRBD1
j_gene: TRBJ2-7
v_gene: TRBV28
CDR3aa: CASSTGGQGSYEQYF
CDR3nt: TGTGCCAGCAGTACGGGGGGACAGGGATCCTACGAGCAGTACTTC

abundance: few
len: 14
d_gene: NA
j_gene: TRBJ2-4
v_gene: TRBV6-6
CDR3aa: CASSSGGAGNIQYF
CDR3nt: TGTGCCAGCAGTTCCGGGGGCGCAGGAAACATTCAGTACTTC

abundance: NA
len: 15
d_gene: NA
j_gene: TRBJ2-1
v_gene: TRBV4-1
CDR3aa: CASSQDPGGLNEQFF
CDR3nt: TGCGCCAGCAGCCAAGATCCCGGGGGGCTAAATGAGCAGTTCTTC

abundance: NA
len: 13
d_gene: NA
j_gene: TRBJ2-7
v_gene: TRBV12-3/TRBV12-4
CDR3aa: CASSPSSLPEQYF
CDR3nt: TGTGCCAGCAGTCCCAGTTCTCTACCCGAGCAGTACTTC

abundance: NA
len: 17
d_gene: NA
j_gene: TRBJ2-7
v_gene: TRBV11-2
CDR3aa: CASSLEIAWSRWNEQYF
CDR3nt: TGTGCCAGCAGCTTAGAGATAGCCTGGAGCCGGTGGAATGAGCAGTACTTC

abundance: few
len: 12
d_gene: TRBD1
j_gene: TRBJ2-5
v_gene: TRBV29-1
CDR3aa: CSDLTGDETQYF
CDR3nt: TGCAGCGACCTAACAGGGGATGAGACCCAGTACTTC

abundance: NA
len: 19
d_gene: NA
j_gene: TRBJ2-1
v_gene: TRBV15
CDR3aa: CATSRVVGDPGTVSYEQFF
CDR3nt: TGTGCCACCAGCAGAGTAGTGGGGGACCCCGGGACGGTCTCCTACGAGCAGTTCTTC

abundance: NA
len: 14
d_gene: TRBD1
j_gene: TRBJ1-4
v_gene: TRBV6-4
CDR3aa: CASSEGTGNEKLFF
CDR3nt: TGTGCCAGCAGTGAGGGGACAGGGAATGAAAAACTGTTTTTT

abundance: NA
len: 16
d_gene: TRBD2
j_gene: TRBJ2-3
v_gene: TRBV29-1
CDR3aa: CSVGSLAGFPTDTQYF
CDR3nt: TGCAGCGTTGGATCCCTAGCGGGTTTCCCCACAGATACGCAGTATTTT

abundance: NA
len: 12
d_gene: NA
j_gene: TRBJ2-4
v_gene: TRBV3-1
CDR3aa: CASSAPGFEQYF
CDR3nt: TGTGCCAGCAGCGCCCCCGGATTTGAGCAGTACTTC

abundance: few
len: 15
d_gene: NA
j_gene: TRBJ2-3
v_gene: TRBV29-1
CDR3aa: CSVGSPGFRTDTQYF
CDR3nt: TGCAGCGTTGGGAGTCCAGGGTTCCGCACAGATACGCAGTATTTT

abundance: many
len: 11
d_gene: NA
j_gene: TRBJ2-5
v_gene: TRBV29-1
CDR3aa: CSVRRQETQYF
CDR3nt: TGCAGCGTTCGGCGGCAAGAGACCCAGTACTTC